This T cell receptor (beta chain) was profiled in a study of human T cells and chemical hapten exposure. Looking at the study overall: Minor pooled library volume differences mainly drove per-sample TCR yield variation.

It was the library that attached unique molecular identifiers to individual cDNA molecules. TCRdb fed the RACE reads into MiXCR, producing one record per CDR3 protein. The sample lists about 170,000 distinct CDR3 sequences, approximately 30% seen once, with roughly 2% in the top ten. This sample's time point: patch test 3, about 24 weeks after DPC sensitization. Treatment here: therapeutic diphenylcyclopropenone sensitization with weekly scalp DPC. This clonotype has ten or more counts. Antigen: not known. Findings and caveats of the study: Expanded TCRs clustered into significantly more large CDR3 similarity groups than controls, the analysis revealed. TCRs at a frequency above 1 in 1000 stayed unchanged with DPC sensitization.

This CDR3 contains 13 residues. Trimming shortened V by 1 base and J by 6 bases, and 4 bases separated the two germline ends. Germline CDR1 reads MGHRA; CDR2 reads YSYEKL. The sample here was whole blood, taken in connection with sensitization to the hapten diphenylcyclopropenone (DPC). The receptor was isolated from a woman aged 18-29 years with alopecia areata. Some clones in this sample may be carry-over from other donors' samples. The V gene is TRBV4-1, the J gene TRBJ1-6; no firm D call. The CDR3 DNA sequence: TGCGCCAGCAGCCAAGGGCTTAATTCACCCCTCCACTTT. It specifies CASSQGLNSPLHF.